This TCR beta chain was documented in a study of T cell changes during pregnancy in multiple sclerosis. Assay used: immunoSEQ multiplex PCR; TCRdb lists only in-frame clones, some missing. This table holds some 38,000 clones, approximately 91% found once. Germline CDR1 MNHEY, CDR2 SVGAGI. Trimming took 2 bases from V and 3 from J; bases not matched to a gene: 4. CDR3 size: 16 residues. Source: CD4+ T cells from peripheral blood mononuclear cells, taken in the third trimester of pregnancy. V is TRBV6-5 and J is TRBJ1-1, with 12 positions matching TRBD1. The TCR originated in a female donor in good health, enrolled as a control in a pregnancy study. CDR3 in amino acids: CASSYPGQGADTEAFF. The CDR3 nucleotides read TGTGCCAGCAGTTACCCGGGACAGGGGGCGGACACTGAAGCTTTCTTT.